This record looks at one T cell receptor beta chain sequence and its context. Its antigen target is currently unknown. No much larger clonotype is one base removed from it; base qualities were not supplied. The data originate from a study of T cell changes during pregnancy in multiple sclerosis (dated by TCRdb to between 2018 and 2020). A note on the overall study: Changes in the T cell repertoire over the course of pregnancy were examined in this study in women with multiple sclerosis.

The library was obtained by the immunoSEQ multiplex PCR assay. The clones in this table, taken by TCRdb from immuneACCESS, are in-frame only. Not every clone is retained; where verified, under half of the shortfall comes from an unresolved V gene, and the cause of the rest is unknown. Recorded for this sample are 40,000 to 50,000 clones; about 94% of them occurred a single time. 7.5% to 9.5% of the sample comes from the top ten. Trimming takes 1 base from V and 7 bases from J, and the germline ends sit 11 bases apart. CDR3 length: 14 amino acids, cysteine to phenylalanine. The kept DNA is CDR3 alone, 42 bases in frame from the first base. The germline V gene supplies CDR1 SGHTA and CDR2 FQGNSA.

This receptor was identified in a female donor with multiple sclerosis, enrolled in a pregnancy study. Material: CD8+ T cells from peripheral blood mononuclear cells, obtained in the third trimester of pregnancy. The chain is assembled from TRBV7-2 and TRBJ1-5, with a tentative D gene TRBD1 over 5 matching bases. The CDR3 reads CASSLGQGGQPQHF. The DNA sequence is given as TGTGCCAGCAGCTTAGGGCAGGGAGGCCAGCCCCAGCATTTT.